This T cell receptor (beta chain) was captured in a study of T cell responses to AZD1222 COVID-19 vaccine. Study-level results: The breadth and depth of Spike-specific TCRs increased once two AZD1222 doses had been given. Mostly white British, mostly female donors; authors suggested clonal diversity may be underestimated. Baseline seropositives among AZD1222 recipients totaled only six. Spike-spanning, vaccine-associated CD4 TCRs were dominant at 160-218 and 743-854.

The CDR3 covers 15 residues. V trimming: 8 bases; J trimming: 1 base; junction bases outside the gene matches: 7. Germline assignment: CDR1 LGHDT and CDR2 YNNKEL (reference sequence). Of note for this clone: Its specificity is unknown.

Here immunoSEQ multiplex PCR was the method, and the copy in TCRdb shows in-frame clones only, minus some. Among approximately 160,000 clones listed, 90% to 95% were seen once. Sequenced here: peripheral blood, sampled on day 0 of AZD1222 vaccination. The clonotype originates from an adult in good health. The chain carries TRBV3-1 (or the pseudogene TRBV3-2) and TRBJ2-2; TRBD1 agrees at 7 bases. The DNA for the CDR3 is TGTGCCAGCCGCCCCCGGACAGGGAACACCGGGGAGCTGTTTTTT. Encoded protein: CASRPRTGNTGELFF.